This T cell receptor (beta chain) appears in the sequencing data of a study of T cells in Graves' hyperthyroidism and ophthalmopathy. The source material, RNA transcripts, was used to amplify TCR beta CDR3 regions. When the TCR CDR3 underwent first-round RT-PCR, the HTBI primer set was used. TCRdb ran MiXCR on the multiplex PCR reads and lists one entry per CDR3 protein. The table records hundreds of thousands of distinct CDR3 sequences, just under 45% of them present only once. Study-level findings and limits: Also found in blood were most expanded thyroid clonotypes above 0.001.

Of note for this clonotype: The antigen remains undetermined.

V was cut by 6 bases and J by 0 bases, with 15 bases left in between. This CDR3 has 15 residues. In germline, CDR1 is SGHTA, CDR2 FQGNSA. The rearrangement joins TRBV7-2 to TRBJ2-7; D is perhaps TRBD2 (5 bases). The TCR comes from an adult man with Graves' disease, either hyperthyroidism or ophthalmopathy (not recorded which). Material: peripheral blood or thyroid tissue (not recorded which). The CDR3 spells CASSSSPGSSYEQYF. The CDR3 DNA sequence: TGTGCCAGCAGTTCCAGCCCGGGGAGCTCCTACGAGCAGTACTTC.